The present TCR beta chain was sequenced within a study of a mutant IDH1 vaccine in newly diagnosed glioma. The sample's time point: week 35, safety follow-up. A single vaccine dose contained 300 ug of mutant IDH1 20-mer peptide, and topical imiquimod was used with it. Here immunoSEQ multiplex PCR was the method, and the copy in TCRdb shows in-frame clones only, minus some. The profile shows around 60,000 clones, about four fifths of them singletons. A word on this clone: Its antigen remains unidentified.

This clonotype was obtained from a man between 35 and 55 years old with glioma. The sample was PBMCs, taken from a glioma patient whose treatment included an IDH1 peptide vaccine.

CDR3 sequence reads: CASSLPRRAYGYTF. Written as DNA, the CDR3 is TGTGCCAGCAGCTTACCTAGGCGGGCGTATGGCTACACCTTC. The chain recombines TRBV7-9 with TRBJ1-2; D unclear. The CDR3 extends over 14 amino acids. The V gene's germline CDR1 is SEHNR and CDR2 FQNEAQ (reference sequence). V was trimmed by 2 bases and J by 5 bases, leaving 12 bases between them.